The entry that follows covers one T cell receptor beta chain sequence. The antigen is unknown. V lost 6 bases and J lost 0; bases outside the gene matches: 6. The CDR3 sequence is 15 residues long. Sequencing libraries for TCR beta were prepared with iRepertoire HTBI primers and Arm-PCR of CDR3 regions. TCRdb independently ran MiXCR on the multiplex PCR reads; one entry per CDR3 protein. In the table there are 450,000 to 600,000 distinct CDR3 sequences, roughly 16% of which are singletons. The time point: newly diagnosed GD, antithyroid drugs for less than 3 months. PBMC-derived RNA was used for the TCR library. The data belong to a study of regulatory T cells in long-lasting Graves disease. Study observations and caveats: More public clonotypes were shared by persistent patients (about 2,700) than by new patients (about 970).

The same sample was also studied in work on T cells in Graves' hyperthyroidism and ophthalmopathy. Per that paper: Every diagnosis used clinical symptoms, serum thyroxine and TRAb, thyroid ultrasound and orbital computed tomography.

Specimen: peripheral blood mononuclear cells (PBMCs), collected at new diagnosis, from a patient treated with antithyroid drugs. The sequence was collected from a man aged 40-49 years with Graves disease. This chain joins TRBV12-3 or TRBV12-4 and TRBJ1-1; 8 nucleotides align to TRBD1. As DNA, the CDR3 is TGTGCCAGCAGACAGGGGGAGCCTATGAACACTGAAGCTTTCTTT. It codes for CASRQGEPMNTEAFF.